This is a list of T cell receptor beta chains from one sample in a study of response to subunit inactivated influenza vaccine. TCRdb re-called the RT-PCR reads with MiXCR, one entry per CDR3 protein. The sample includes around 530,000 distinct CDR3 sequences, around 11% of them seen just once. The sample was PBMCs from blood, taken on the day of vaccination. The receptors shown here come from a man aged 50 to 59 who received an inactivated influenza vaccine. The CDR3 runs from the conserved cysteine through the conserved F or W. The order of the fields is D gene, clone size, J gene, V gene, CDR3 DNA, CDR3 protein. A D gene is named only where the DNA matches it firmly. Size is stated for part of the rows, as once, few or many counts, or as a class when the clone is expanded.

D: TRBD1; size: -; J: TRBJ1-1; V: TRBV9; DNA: TGTGCCAGCAGCGTTTCGACAGGGGGGACTGAAGCTTTCTTT; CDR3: CASSVSTGGTEAFF
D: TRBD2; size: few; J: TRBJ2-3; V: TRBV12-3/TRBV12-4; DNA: TGTGCCAACGGACTAGCGGGATATAGTACGCAGTATTTT; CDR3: CANGLAGYSTQYF
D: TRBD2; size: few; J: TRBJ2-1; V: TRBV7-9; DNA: TGTGCCAGCAGCTTATCGACTAGCGGGAGGGTTGGGGAGCAGTTCTTC; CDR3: CASSLSTSGRVGEQFF
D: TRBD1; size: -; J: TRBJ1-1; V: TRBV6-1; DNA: TGTGCCAGCAATGGACAGGGTTTCGGACTTGAAGCTTTCTTT; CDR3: CASNGQGFGLEAFF
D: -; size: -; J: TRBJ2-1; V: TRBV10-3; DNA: TGTGCCATCAGTGAGTCTAAGCGCAATGAGCAGTTCTTC; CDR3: CAISESKRNEQFF
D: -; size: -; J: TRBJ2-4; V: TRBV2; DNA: TGTGCCAGCAGTGAGCTGCGGGCGGGGAGCCAAAACATTCAGTACTTC; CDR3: CASSELRAGSQNIQYF
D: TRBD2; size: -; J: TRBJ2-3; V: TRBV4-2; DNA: TGTGCCAGCAGCCGCCGGACTAGCGGGGAACTCACAGATACGCAGTATTTT; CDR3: CASSRRTSGELTDTQYF
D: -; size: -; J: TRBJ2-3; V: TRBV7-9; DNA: TGTGCCAGCAGCTTAGGAGGACGGTTTGATACGCAGTATTTT; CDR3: CASSLGGRFDTQYF
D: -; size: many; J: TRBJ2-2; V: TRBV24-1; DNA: TGTGCCACCAGTGACCCTGGACACCATGAAACCGGGGAGCTGTTTTTT; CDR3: CATSDPGHHETGELFF
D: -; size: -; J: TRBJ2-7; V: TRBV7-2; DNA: TGTGCCAGCAGCTTAGGACAGGAGGAATTAAAGCAGTACTTC; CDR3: CASSLGQEELKQYF
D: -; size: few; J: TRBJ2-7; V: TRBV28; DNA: TGTGCCAGCAGTTTGACAGGCGTAAGCTCCTACGAGCAGTACTTC; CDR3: CASSLTGVSSYEQYF
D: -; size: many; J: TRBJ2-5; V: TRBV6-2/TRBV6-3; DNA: TGTGCCAGCAGTTGGGACTGGCCGGAGACCCAGTACTTC; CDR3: CASSWDWPETQYF
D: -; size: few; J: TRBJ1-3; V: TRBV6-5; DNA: TGTGCCAGCAGTCACAGGATCCGTAGCTCTGGAAACACCATATATTTT; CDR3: CASSHRIRSSGNTIYF
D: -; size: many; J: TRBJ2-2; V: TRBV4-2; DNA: TGTGCCAGCAGCCAAGATGGGGGGACAGCGAACACCGGGGAGCTGTTTTTT; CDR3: CASSQDGGTANTGELFF
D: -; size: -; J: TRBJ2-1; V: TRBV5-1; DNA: TGCGCCACTCGGATGGGTGGCAATGAGCAGTTCTTC; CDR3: CATRMGGNEQFF
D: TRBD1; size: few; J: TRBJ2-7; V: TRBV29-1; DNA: TGCAGCGTTGAAGCTATAACTACAGGGGTCGGCGAGCAGTACTTC; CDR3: CSVEAITTGVGEQYF
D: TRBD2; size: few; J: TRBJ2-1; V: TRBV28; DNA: TGTGCCAGCATACTAGCGGGAGGGCCCGATGAGCAGTTCTTC; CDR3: CASILAGGPDEQFF
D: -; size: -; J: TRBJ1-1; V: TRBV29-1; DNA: TGCAGCGTTTGGGGAGGGCAGTTGAACACTGAAGCTTTCTTT; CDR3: CSVWGGQLNTEAFF
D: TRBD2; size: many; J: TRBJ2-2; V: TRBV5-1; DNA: TGCGCCAGCAGCTTGGCGACTAGCGGGGGGCCTTATGCCGACACCGGGGAGCTGTTTTTT; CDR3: CASSLATSGGPYADTGELFF
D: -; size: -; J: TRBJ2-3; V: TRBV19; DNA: TGTGCCAGTATTGGCCGCACAGATACGCAGTATTTT; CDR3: CASIGRTDTQYF
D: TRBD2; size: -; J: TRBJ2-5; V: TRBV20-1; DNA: TGCAGTGCTAGGCCGGGACTAGCAGTTCAAGAGACCCAGTACTTC; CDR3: CSARPGLAVQETQYF
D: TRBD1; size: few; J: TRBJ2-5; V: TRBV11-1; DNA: TGTGCCAGCACCAGAACTACAGGGGGCTTTCAAGAGACCCAGTACTTC; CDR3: CASTRTTGGFQETQYF
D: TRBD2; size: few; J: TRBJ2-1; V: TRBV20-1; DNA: TGCAGTGCTACCGGGACTAGCGACTACAATGAGCAGTTCTTC; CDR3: CSATGTSDYNEQFF
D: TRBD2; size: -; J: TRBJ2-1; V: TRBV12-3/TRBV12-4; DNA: TGTGCCAGCAGCTTCACCGGGACTAGCGGGAAGAATGAGCAGTTCTTC; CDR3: CASSFTGTSGKNEQFF
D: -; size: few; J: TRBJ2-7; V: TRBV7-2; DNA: TGTGCCAGCAGCTTAGTTGCAGCATCCTACGAGCAGTACTTC; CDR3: CASSLVAASYEQYF
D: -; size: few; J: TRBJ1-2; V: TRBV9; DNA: TGTGCCAGCAGCGTAGAAGATTACTATGGCTACACCTTC; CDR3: CASSVEDYYGYTF
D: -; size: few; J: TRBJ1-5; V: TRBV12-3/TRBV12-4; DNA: TGTGCCAGCAGTTTTTTTGGCAATCAGCCCCAGCATTTT; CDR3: CASSFFGNQPQHF
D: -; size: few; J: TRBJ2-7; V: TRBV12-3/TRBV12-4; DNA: TGTGCCAGCAGGTCCAGGGCCTACGAGCAGTACTTC; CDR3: CASRSRAYEQYF
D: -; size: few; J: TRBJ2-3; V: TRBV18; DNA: TGTGCCAGCTCAGGTGTGAGTGGGGCGCAGTATTTT; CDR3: CASSGVSGAQYF
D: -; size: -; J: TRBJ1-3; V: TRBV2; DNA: TGTGCCAGCAGACAGGGCGGCTCTGGAAACACCATATATTTT; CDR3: CASRQGGSGNTIYF
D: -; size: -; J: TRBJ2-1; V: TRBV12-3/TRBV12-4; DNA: TGTGCCAGCAGTGAGACCGGCGGCAGATTCAATGAGCAGTTCTTC; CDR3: CASSETGGRFNEQFF
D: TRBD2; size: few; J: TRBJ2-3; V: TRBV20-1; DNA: TGCAGTGCTAGGGATGTACTAGCGGGTAGCACAGATACGCAGTATTTT; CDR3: CSARDVLAGSTDTQYF
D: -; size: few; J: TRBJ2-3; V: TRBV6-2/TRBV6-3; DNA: TGTGCCAGCAGTTACGGGGCGGCCTCTAGCACAGATACGCAGTATTTT; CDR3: CASSYGAASSTDTQYF
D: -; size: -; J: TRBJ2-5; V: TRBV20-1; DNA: TGCAGTGCTAGAGATGAATCCCGGAGTCCCCAGTACTTC; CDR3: CSARDESRSPQYF
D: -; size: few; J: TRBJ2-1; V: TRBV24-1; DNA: TGTGCCACCAGTGATGTGGGGCCCTACAATGAGCAGTTCTTC; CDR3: CATSDVGPYNEQFF
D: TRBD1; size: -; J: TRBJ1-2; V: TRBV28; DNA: TGTGCCAGCAGTTTACGCGGGACCGGGACAGGGGATTATGGCTACACCTTC; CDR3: CASSLRGTGTGDYGYTF
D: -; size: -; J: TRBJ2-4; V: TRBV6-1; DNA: TGTGCCAGCAGCCTAACCTCACAGGGAAGGACCAAAAACATTCAGTACTTC; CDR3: CASSLTSQGRTKNIQYF
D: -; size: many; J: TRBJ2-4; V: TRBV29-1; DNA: TGCAGCGTTGAGACCCTCCGGGGTCCCAAAAACATTCAGTACTTC; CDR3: CSVETLRGPKNIQYF
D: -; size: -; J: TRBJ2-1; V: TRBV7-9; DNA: TGTGCCAGCAGCTTAGCTCCTAGCTCCTACACTGAGCAGTTCTTC; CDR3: CASSLAPSSYTEQFF
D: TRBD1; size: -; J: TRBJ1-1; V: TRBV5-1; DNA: TGCGCCAGCACGTGGGGACAGGGGAGGGGCACTGAAGCTTTCTTT; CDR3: CASTWGQGRGTEAFF
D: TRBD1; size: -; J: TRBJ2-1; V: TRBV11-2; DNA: TGTGCCAGCAGCATGCCAGGGGGCGATGAGCAGTTCTTC; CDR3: CASSMPGGDEQFF
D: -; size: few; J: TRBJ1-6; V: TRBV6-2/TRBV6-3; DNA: TGTGCCAGCAGACGAGTGGGGTCACCCCTCCACTTT; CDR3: CASRRVGSPLHF
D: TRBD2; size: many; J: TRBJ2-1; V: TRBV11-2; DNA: TGTGCCAGCAGCGTACTGACTAGCGGGCCCTACAATGAGCAGTTCTTC; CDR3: CASSVLTSGPYNEQFF
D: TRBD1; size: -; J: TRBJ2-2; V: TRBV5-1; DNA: TGCGCCAGCAGCTTGTCCGACAGGGGAGGTACCGGGGAGCTGTTTTTT; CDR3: CASSLSDRGGTGELFF
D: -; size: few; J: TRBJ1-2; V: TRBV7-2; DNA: TGTGCCAGCAGCTTAGTTGGGGGCGATGGCTACACCTTC; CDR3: CASSLVGGDGYTF
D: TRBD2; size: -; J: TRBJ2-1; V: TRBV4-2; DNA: TGTGCCAGCAGCCAAGATCGGAGACTAGCGGGTTCCTACAATGAGCAGTTCTTC; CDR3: CASSQDRRLAGSYNEQFF
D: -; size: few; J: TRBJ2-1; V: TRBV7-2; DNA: TGTGCCAGCAGCTTAGGTGGGACTCGTGTATATGAGCAGTTCTTC; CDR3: CASSLGGTRVYEQFF
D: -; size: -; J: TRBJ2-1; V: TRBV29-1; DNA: TGCAGCGGCAACCGGGACTCAGTTTACAATGAGCAGTTCTTC; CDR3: CSGNRDSVYNEQFF
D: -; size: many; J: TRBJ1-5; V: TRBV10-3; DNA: TGTGCCATCAGTGAAAGGGGCAGGGGTAGCAATCAGCCCCAGCATTTT; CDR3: CAISERGRGSNQPQHF
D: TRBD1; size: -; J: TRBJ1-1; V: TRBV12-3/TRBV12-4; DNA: TGTGCCAGCAACGGACAGGGGGCGCGGGGAGCTTTCTTT; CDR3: CASNGQGARGAFF
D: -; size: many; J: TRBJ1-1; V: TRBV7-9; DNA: TGTGCCAGCAGCGATCAATACAGTGAAGCTTTCTTT; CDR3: CASSDQYSEAFF
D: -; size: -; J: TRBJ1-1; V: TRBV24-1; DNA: TGTGCCACCAGTGCCCCGGGCAGGGGAGGCACTGAAGCTTTCTTT; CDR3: CATSAPGRGGTEAFF